This TCR beta chain was profiled in a study of TIL therapy for anti-PD-1-resistant metastatic lung cancer. Study results and limitations: Compared with baseline intratumoral T cells, expanded TIL cultures were more clonal and less diverse (6% vs 31%). Treatment-naive, never-smoker and oncogene-addicted patients were overrepresented in this highly selected cohort.

Per germline, CDR1 MNHEY and CDR2 SVGAGI. Trimming removed 6 bases from V and 0 bases from J, with 12 bases in between. The CDR3 extends over 15 amino acids. Sequencing used immunoSEQ v3. Using immunoSEQ multiplex PCR, the repertoire was profiled, and TCRdb retains in-frame clones only, with some absent. The data contain about 100,000 clones, less than 70% of them singletons. As for time point: pre-treatment sample, taken before nivolumab and TIL therapy. The tumor samples were excised metastases, mostly pleural nodules or supraclavicular lymph nodes. A remark on this clone: Its antigen is undetermined.

The specimen comprised tumor tissue, sampled at baseline. This receptor was obtained from a person aged 25-79 years with non-small cell lung cancer. The V gene is TRBV6-5, the J gene TRBJ2-1; D is perhaps TRBD2 (5 bases). CDR3 loop: CASSSRSGSYNEQFF. The CDR3 nucleotides are TGTGCCAGCAGCAGTCGAAGCGGCTCCTACAATGAGCAGTTCTTC.